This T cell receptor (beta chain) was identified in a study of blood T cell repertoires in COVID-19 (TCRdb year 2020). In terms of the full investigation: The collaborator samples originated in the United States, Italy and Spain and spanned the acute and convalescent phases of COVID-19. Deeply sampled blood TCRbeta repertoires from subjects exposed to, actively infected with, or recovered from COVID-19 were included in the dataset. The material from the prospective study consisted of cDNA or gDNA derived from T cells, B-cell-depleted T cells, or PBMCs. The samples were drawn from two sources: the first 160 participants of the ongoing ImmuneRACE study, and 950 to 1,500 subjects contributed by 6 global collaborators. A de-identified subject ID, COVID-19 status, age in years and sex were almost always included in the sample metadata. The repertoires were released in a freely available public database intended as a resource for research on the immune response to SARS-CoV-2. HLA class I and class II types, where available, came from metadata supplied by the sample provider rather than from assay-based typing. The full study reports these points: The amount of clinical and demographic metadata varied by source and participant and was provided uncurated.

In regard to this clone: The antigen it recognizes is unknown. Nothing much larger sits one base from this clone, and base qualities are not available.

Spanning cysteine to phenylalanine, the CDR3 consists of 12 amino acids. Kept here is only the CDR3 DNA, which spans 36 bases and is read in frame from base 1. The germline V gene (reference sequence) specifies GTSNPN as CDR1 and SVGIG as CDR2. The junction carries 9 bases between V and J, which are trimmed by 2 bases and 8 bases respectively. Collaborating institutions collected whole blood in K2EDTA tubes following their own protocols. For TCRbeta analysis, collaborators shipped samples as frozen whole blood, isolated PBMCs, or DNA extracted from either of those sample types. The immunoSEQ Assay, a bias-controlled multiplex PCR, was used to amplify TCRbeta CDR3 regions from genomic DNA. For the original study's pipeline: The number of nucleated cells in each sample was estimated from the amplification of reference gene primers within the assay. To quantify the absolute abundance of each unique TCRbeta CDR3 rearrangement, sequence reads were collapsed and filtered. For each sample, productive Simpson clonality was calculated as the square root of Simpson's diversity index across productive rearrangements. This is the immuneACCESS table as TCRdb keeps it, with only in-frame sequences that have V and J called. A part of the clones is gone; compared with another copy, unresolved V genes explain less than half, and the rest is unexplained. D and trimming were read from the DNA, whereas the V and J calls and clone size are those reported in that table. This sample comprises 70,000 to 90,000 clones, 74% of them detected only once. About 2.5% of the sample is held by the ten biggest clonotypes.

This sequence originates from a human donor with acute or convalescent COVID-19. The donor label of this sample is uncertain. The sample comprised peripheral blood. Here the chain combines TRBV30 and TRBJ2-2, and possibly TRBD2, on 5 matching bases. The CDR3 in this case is CAWSRTGGELFF. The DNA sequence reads TGTGCCTGGAGTAGGACTGGTGGGGAGCTGTTTTTT.